This T cell receptor beta chain was captured by sequencing in a study of blood T cell repertoires in COVID-19. On the study more broadly: The cDNA or gDNA used as material had been derived from T cells, B-cell-depleted T cells, or PBMCs.

The CDR3 has 17 residues. Trimming cost V 4 bases and J 1 base, with 16 bases left between them. CDR1 is LGHNA, CDR2 YSLEER, per germline. Assay: immunoSEQ multiplex PCR; the TCRdb copy retains only in-frame clones and omits some. The sample includes more than 300,000 clones, 90% of them seen just once. The rearrangement joins TRBV4-3 to TRBJ1-4; TRBD1 is a possible D gene (6 bases). The sequence came from a woman between 40 and 50 years old with COVID-19, enrolled during active disease. What was sequenced was peripheral blood. The chain's CDR3 is CASSLEGGKETNEKLFF. The CDR3, as DNA: TGCGCCAGCAGCCTAGAGGGGGGAAAAGAAACTAATGAAAAACTGTTTTTT.